The 10 T cell receptor beta chains reported below all come from one sample, sequenced in a study of T-cell reconstitution after alpha-beta-depleted transplantation in children. Library preparation (for TCRbeta) was performed with unique molecular identifiers. MiXCR, applied by TCRdb to the PCR reads, yields one record per CDR3 protein. The sample consists of about 830,000 distinct CDR3 sequences, approximately 15% of them appearing once. The sample was PBMCs, mostly from graft donor cells, taken 360 days after TCRalphabeta/CD19-depleted stem cell transplant. These receptor sequences come from a male patient under 18 who had a stem cell transplant for acute lymphoblastic leukemia, so the T cells may come from the graft donor.

The J gene is TRBJ2-7, the V gene TRBV3-1; TRBD1 matches 7 bases. V dropped 3 bases and J dropped 9; count of bases not matched to a gene: 8. The germline gives CDR1 LGHDT, CDR2 YNNKEL (reference sequence). CDR3 length: 13 amino acids. CDR3 loop: CASSQGPWTGQYF. The CDR3 nucleotides are TGTGCCAGCAGCCAGGGACCCTGGACAGGGCAGTACTTC.

The chain combines TRBV5-6 with TRBJ2-1; D is ambiguous. Germline V gene lookup returns CDR1 SGHDT and CDR2 YYEEEE. This CDR3 region has 17 residues. Between the trimmed V and J ends, which lost 0 bases and 0 bases, there was a span of 13 bases. CDR3 region: CASSLGSRLSSYNEQFF. CDR3 coding DNA: TGTGCCAGCAGCTTGGGAAGCAGGTTGAGCTCCTACAATGAGCAGTTCTTC.

This clonotype was recorded a few times. The rearrangement joins TRBV24-1 to TRBJ1-5; D is ambiguous. This CDR3 comprises 14 residues. CDR1 KGHDR and CDR2 SFDVKD come from the germline V gene. V was shortened by 4 bases and J by 1 base, with 7 bases between the two germline ends. The CDR3 protein is CATSEGMSNQPQHF. The CDR3 DNA reads TGTGCCACCAGTGAAGGGATGAGCAATCAGCCCCAGCATTTT.

This clonotype was detected ten times or more. The CDR3 loop reads CASSSTGYNEQFF. The CDR3 DNA sequence: TGTGCCAGCAGCTCTACAGGTTACAATGAGCAGTTCTTC. The V gene is TRBV14, the J gene TRBJ2-1; a weak D match, TRBD1 (5 bases). The V gene's germline CDR1 is SGHDN and CDR2 FVKESK. Trimming stripped 5 bases from V and 4 bases from J, with 9 bases between. The CDR3 is made up of 13 amino acids.

This clonotype has only a few counts. V usage is TRBV12-3 or TRBV12-4 and J usage is TRBJ2-7, with TRBD1 matching 7 bases. Unmatched junction bases numbered 5, after V lost 3 bases and J lost 3 bases. The CDR3 runs 14 residues. CDR3 amino acids: CASSFKAGGYEQYF. CDR3 nucleotide sequence: TGTGCCAGCAGTTTTAAGGCAGGGGGCTACGAGCAGTACTTC.

This clonotype was counted at least ten times. The chain uses TRBV9 and TRBJ2-7, with TRBD2 matching over 13 bases. J was trimmed by 3 bases and V by 4 bases; bases with no gene match: 10. Looked up from germline, CDR1 is SGDLS and CDR2 is YYNGEE. This CDR3 region has 17 residues. CDR3 sequence reads: CASSPYSLAGGSYEQYF. CDR3 in DNA: TGTGCCAGCAGCCCATACTCACTAGCGGGAGGGAGCTACGAGCAGTACTTC.

This clonotype was observed many times. The chain employs TRBV4-1 and TRBJ2-7, with D unresolved. The CDR3 extends over 18 amino acids. V was trimmed by 4 bases and J by 2 bases, leaving 24 bases between them. Looked up from germline, CDR1 is MGHRA and CDR2 is YSYEKL. CDR3: CASSPSSTPAGITYEQYF. As DNA, the CDR3 is TGCGCCAGCAGCCCCTCCTCGACGCCGGCAGGCATCACCTACGAGCAGTACTTC.

This clonotype was detected a few times. The chain employs TRBV7-3 and TRBJ2-1; TRBD2 matches 7 bases. The CDR3 sequence is 20 residues long. V dropped 1 base and J dropped 5; count of bases not matched to a gene: 20. Germline CDR1 is SGHTA and CDR2 is FQGTGA. As DNA, the CDR3 is TGTGCCAGCAGCTTAAGTGGGGGAGGACTAGGTGAGCTCCCACACAATGAGCAGTTCTTC. Translating gives CASSLSGGGLGELPHNEQFF.

This clonotype was counted between two and nine times. The chain is built from TRBV18 and TRBJ1-1; D is possibly TRBD1 (6 bases). CDR1 is KGHSH, CDR2 LQKENI, per germline. Trimming removed 5 bases from V and 1 base from J, with 14 bases in between. The CDR3 is 15 residues long. The CDR3 DNA reads TGTGCCAGCTCATCAAGGACAGAGACGAACACTGAAGCTTTCTTT. Encoded protein: CASSSRTETNTEAFF.

This chain uses TRBV4-2 with TRBJ2-7, with no clear D. Germline loops: CDR1 LGHNA, CDR2 YNFKEQ. The length of the CDR3 is 14 residues. The germline V and J ends were trimmed by 5 bases and 0 bases, with 11 bases remaining between them. CDR3 region: CASSDSWRSYEQYF. Here the CDR3 DNA reads TGTGCCAGCAGCGATAGTTGGCGCTCCTACGAGCAGTACTTC.